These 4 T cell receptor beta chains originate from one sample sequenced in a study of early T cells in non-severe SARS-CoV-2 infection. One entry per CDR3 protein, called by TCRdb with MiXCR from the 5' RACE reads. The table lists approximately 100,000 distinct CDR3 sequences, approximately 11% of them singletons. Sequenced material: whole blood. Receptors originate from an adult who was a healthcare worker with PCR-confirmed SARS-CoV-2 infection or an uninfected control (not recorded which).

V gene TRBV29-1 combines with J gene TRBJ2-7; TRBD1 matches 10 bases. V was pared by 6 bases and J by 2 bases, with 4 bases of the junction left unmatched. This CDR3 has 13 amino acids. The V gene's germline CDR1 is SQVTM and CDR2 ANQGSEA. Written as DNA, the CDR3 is TGCAGCGTCGGAGGACAGGGGGCCTACGAGCAGTACTTC. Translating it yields CSVGGQGAYEQYF.

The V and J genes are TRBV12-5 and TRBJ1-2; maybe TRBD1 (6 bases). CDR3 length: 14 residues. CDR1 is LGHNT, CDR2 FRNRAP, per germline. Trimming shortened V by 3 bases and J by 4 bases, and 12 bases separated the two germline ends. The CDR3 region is CASGFLTGAYGYTF. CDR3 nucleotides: TGTGCTAGTGGTTTTCTGACGGGGGCCTATGGCTACACCTTC.

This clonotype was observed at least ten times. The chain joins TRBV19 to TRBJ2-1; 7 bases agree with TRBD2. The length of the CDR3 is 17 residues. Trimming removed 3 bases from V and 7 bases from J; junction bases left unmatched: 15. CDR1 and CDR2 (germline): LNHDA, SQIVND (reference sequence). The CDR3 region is CASSIRYSGSSWNEQFF. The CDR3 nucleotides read TGTGCCAGTAGTATTCGTTATAGCGGGTCCTCGTGGAATGAGCAGTTCTTC.

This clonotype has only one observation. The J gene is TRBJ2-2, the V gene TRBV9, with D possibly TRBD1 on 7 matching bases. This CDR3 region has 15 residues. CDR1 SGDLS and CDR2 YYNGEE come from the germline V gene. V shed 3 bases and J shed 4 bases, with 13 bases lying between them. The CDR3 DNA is TGTGCCAGCAGCGGCGGGGACAGCCGCACCGGGGAGCTGTTTTTT. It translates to CASSGGDSRTGELFF.